The 26 T cell receptor beta chains in this list originate from one sample, sequenced in a study of cytomegalovirus exposure and HLA in healthy donors. PCR amplification relied on 60 Vbeta primers (plus 13 Jbeta primers). The method was immunoSEQ multiplex PCR; TCRdb's version includes in-frame clones alone and lacks a portion of them. Of around 130,000 clones listed, about three quarters are singletons. The sample was PBMCs. These receptors all come from a young woman in good health and CMV-seronegative.

The chain is built from TRBV7-9 and TRBJ2-1, with 9 bases that match TRBD2. CDR1 is SEHNR and CDR2 is FQNEAQ in the germline V gene (reference sequence). J was trimmed by 12 bases and V by 2 bases; bases with no gene match: 5. The CDR3 spans 13 residues. CDR3 in amino acids: CASSLNGLALQFF. As DNA, the CDR3 is TGTGCCAGCAGCTTAAATGGACTAGCGCTGCAGTTCTTC.

On this clone itself: One junction end does not reproduce the germline sequence, and a read error may be involved. The gene calls are TRBV30 and TRBJ1-1; D gene uncertain. Germline V lookup: CDR1 GTSNPN, CDR2 SVGIG (reference sequence). This CDR3 spans 12 amino acids. The CDR3 region has the DNA TGTGCCCGGAGGCGGAGGGCGCGAGACGCTTTCTTT. This encodes CARRRRARDAFF.

The chain combines TRBV25-1 with TRBJ1-3; tentatively, D is TRBD1 (5 bases). Germline CDR1 is MGHDK and CDR2 is SYGVNS. The CDR3 contains 15 residues. Trimming removed 1 base from V and 4 bases from J, with 11 bases in between. The CDR3 bases are TGTGCCAGCAGTGAATCGGGGGGAACGGGAAACACCATATATTTT. Protein sequence: CASSESGGTGNTIYF.

This chain links TRBV13 with TRBJ1-2; D remains unclear. From germline, CDR1 is PRHDT and CDR2 FYEKMQ (reference sequence). CDR3 length: 14 residues. Trimming shortened V by 1 base and J by 8 bases, and 14 bases separated the two germline ends. The CDR3 region is CASSLALEVEGYTF. The CDR3 DNA is TGTGCCAGCAGCTTAGCCTTGGAAGTGGAGGGCTACACCTTC.

The chain joins TRBV9 to TRBJ2-3; TRBD2 agrees at 11 bases. This CDR3 comprises 15 residues. After removal of 5 bases from V and 6 bases from J, the junction contained 8 bases not matched to a gene. Germline assignment: CDR1 SGDLS and CDR2 YYNGEE. The CDR3 bases are TGTGCCAGCAGTCTTAGCGGGAGGGGGACCGATACGCAGTATTTT. Encoded protein: CASSLSGRGTDTQYF.

This clone was seen just once. One junction end disagrees with the germline gene, perhaps due to a read error. V and J are TRBV28 and TRBJ1-1; tentative D call: TRBD1 (5 bases). The CDR3 extends over 16 amino acids. Germline CDR1 and CDR2: MDHEN and SYDVKM. The CDR3 region has the DNA TGTGCCAGCAGACCTATCACGGGACGGGGGAACACTGAGGCTTTCTTT. It is translated as CASRPITGRGNTEAFF.

About this clone: At the DNA level, this CDR3 is encoded by other sequences in the same sample as well. This chain joins TRBV5-1 and TRBJ2-1; D is possibly TRBD2 (5 bases). The V gene lost 0 bases and the J gene lost 1 base, with 11 bases spanning the gap. This CDR3 is 16 amino acids long. From germline, CDR1 is SGHRS and CDR2 YFSETQ. CDR3 region: CASSLGYRGSYNEQFF. CDR3 in DNA: TGCGCCAGCAGCTTGGGGTATAGAGGGTCCTACAATGAGCAGTTCTTC.

This rearrangement joins TRBV10-1 to TRBJ1-1; D gene unclear. The V gene lost 2 bases and the J gene lost 5 bases, with 12 bases spanning the gap. The germline V gene has CDR1 WNHNN and CDR2 SYGVQD (reference sequence). The CDR3 covers 14 residues. The CDR3 sequence: CASSEGPRDTEAFF. CDR3 sequence (DNA): TGCGCCAGCAGTGAGGGACCCCGGGATACTGAAGCTTTCTTT.

This clone has a single count. The V and J genes are TRBV5-1 and TRBJ2-3; 14 positions match TRBD2. This CDR3 is built from 16 residues. The V and J ends lost 3 bases and 6 bases, in that order; junction bases with no gene match: 6. Germline CDR1 and CDR2: SGHRS and YFSETQ. CDR3 amino acids: CASSSGTSGRGDTQYF. DNA for the CDR3: TGCGCCAGCAGCTCGGGGACTAGCGGGAGAGGGGATACGCAGTATTTT.

Notes on this clone: Other nucleotide sequences in the sample specify the same CDR3. The chain joins TRBV6-5 to TRBJ2-1; 12 bases match TRBD2. Germline trimming cut 6 bases from V and 4 bases from J; bases unmatched to any gene: 1. This CDR3 contains 14 residues. CDR1 and CDR2 (germline): MNHEY, SVGAGI. CDR3 nucleotides: TGTGCCAGCAGCGGACTAGCGGGATACAATGAGCAGTTCTTC. As protein: CASSGLAGYNEQFF.

This rearrangement joins TRBV6-5 to TRBJ1-1, with TRBD1 matching 8 bases. The V and J ends lost 6 bases and 0 bases, in that order; junction bases with no gene match: 9. This CDR3 is 16 amino acids long. Germline CDR1 MNHEY, CDR2 SVGAGI. CDR3 amino acids: CASRYIRGRLNTEAFF. Here the CDR3 DNA reads TGTGCCAGCAGATACATCAGGGGGCGGCTGAACACTGAAGCTTTCTTT.

The CDR3 DNA sequence: TGTGCCAGCAGTTTTTCTTGGACTGACAACAATGAGCAGTTCTTC. It yields the protein CASSFSWTDNNEQFF. The chain has TRBV6-1 and TRBJ2-1; D perhaps matches TRBD2 (5 bases). The CDR3 sequence is 15 residues long. Trimming shortened V by 5 bases and J by 5 bases, and 16 bases separated the two germline ends. CDR1 and CDR2 from the germline V gene are MNHNS and SASEGT.

This clone was observed a single time. J is TRBJ2-2 and V is TRBV5-4; 7 bases align to TRBD2. Trimming at V came to 5 bases and at J to 2 bases, leaving 9 bases not matched to a gene. CDR3 size: 16 residues. The germline V gene encodes CDR1 SGHNT and CDR2 YYREEE (reference sequence). CDR3: CASRSSGTVNTGELFF. The CDR3 DNA reads TGTGCCAGCAGGTCTAGCGGTACAGTCAACACCGGGGAGCTGTTTTTT.

The chain combines TRBV25-1 with TRBJ2-1, with 9 bases fitting TRBD2. With V trimmed by 3 bases and J by 10 bases, 13 bases remained unmatched. Germline V CDR1 and CDR2: MGHDK, SYGVNS. This CDR3 has 16 amino acids. In nucleotides, the CDR3 is TGTGCCAGCAGTGATAGTAGCGGGAGATTGGCAGAGGAGCAGTTCTTC. Residues: CASSDSSGRLAEEQFF.

V usage is TRBV11-2 and J usage is TRBJ2-7, with TRBD1 as a possible D gene (6 bases). CDR3 size: 14 residues. The germline gives CDR1 SGHAT, CDR2 FQNNGV. Trimming took 5 bases from V and 6 from J, leaving 17 bases between them. In DNA, the CDR3 is TGTGCCAGCAGCCCTTCAGGGGTTTTCGGCGAGCAGTACTTC. Protein product: CASSPSGVFGEQYF.

The V call is TRBV21-1, the J call TRBJ1-5. TRBV21-1 is described as a pseudogene. The CDR3 has 16 residues. The CDR3 DNA is TGTGCCAGCAGCCCCCGGGGGGTCCCTTTCGATCAGCCCCAGCATTTT. This translates into CASSPRGVPFDQPQHF.

The chain has TRBV2 and TRBJ2-1; 7 bases are shared with TRBD2. The CDR3 totals 13 residues. Per the germline V gene, CDR1 is SNHLY and CDR2 is FYNNEI. With 6 bases clipped from V and 7 bases from J, the junction kept 6 bases outside the gene matches. CDR3 in DNA: TGTGCCAGCAGACCCGGGGGGTTAAATGAGCAGTTCTTC. Encoded protein: CASRPGGLNEQFF.

This clone was seen more than once but under ten times. V usage is TRBV14 and J usage is TRBJ1-3, with unresolved D. The germline V gene has CDR1 SGHDN and CDR2 FVKESK. This CDR3 comprises 12 residues. The V end lost 4 bases, the J end lost 5 bases, and 6 bases lay between the germline ends. CDR3 DNA sequence: TGTGCCAGCAGCCGCGAGCGAAACACCATATATTTT. It encodes CASSRERNTIYF.

This clone was detected a few times. The V gene is TRBV6-5, the J gene TRBJ2-5, with TRBD1 as a possible D gene (6 bases). This CDR3 is 15 amino acids long. Germline CDR1 reads MNHEY; CDR2 reads SVGAGI. The germline V and J ends were trimmed by 2 bases and 4 bases, with 14 bases remaining between them. CDR3 nucleotide sequence: TGTGCCAGCAGTTACAGCCAGGGGCGAGGAGAGACCCAGTACTTC. It codes for CASSYSQGRGETQYF.

Here the CDR3 DNA reads TGTGCCAGCAGCGTAGATCCGGGAGTAGAGACCGGGGAGCTGTTTTTT. Protein: CASSVDPGVETGELFF. The genes are TRBV9 and TRBJ2-2; possibly TRBD2 for D (6 bases). CDR3 length: 16 residues. The V end lost 0 bases, the J end lost 5 bases, and 14 bases lay between the germline ends. CDR1 is SGDLS and CDR2 is YYNGEE in the germline V gene.

V and J are TRBV5-1 and TRBJ2-3; 7 bases agree with TRBD2. J was trimmed by 0 bases and V by 1 base; bases with no gene match: 5. This CDR3 spans 16 amino acids. The germline V gene encodes CDR1 SGHRS and CDR2 YFSETQ. The CDR3 region is CASSLSLAASTDTQYF. The CDR3 DNA is TGCGCCAGCAGCTTGAGCCTAGCGGCTAGCACAGATACGCAGTATTTT. Based on the CDR3 plus reference TRBV5-1 and TRBJ2-3, the full variable domain is KAGVTQTPRYLIKTRGQQVTLSCSPISGHRSVSWYQQTPGQGLQFLFEYFSETQRNKGNFPGRFSGRQFSNSRSEMNVSTLELGDSALYLCASSLSLAASTDTQYFGPGTRLTVL.

This chain connects TRBV7-2 to TRBJ2-1, with 10 bases matching TRBD2. This CDR3 comprises 17 residues. Germline values: CDR1 SGHTA, CDR2 FQGNSA. J lost 8 bases, V lost 3 bases, and 13 bases had no gene match. CDR3 in amino acids: CASSLGEVAGGIYEQFF. CDR3 DNA: TGTGCCAGCAGCTTGGGCGAGGTAGCGGGAGGTATTTATGAGCAGTTCTTC.

J is TRBJ2-3 and V is TRBV19, with 8 bases identical to TRBD2. The ends lost 9 bases at V and 0 bases at J; junction bases unmatched: 8. Germline V gene sequence: CDR1 LNHDA, CDR2 SQIVND (reference sequence). This CDR3 spans 15 amino acids. The CDR3, as DNA: TGTGCCAGCCGCCCCGGGGGGGCTAGCACAGATACGCAGTATTTT. Translation: CASRPGGASTDTQYF. Full variable domain (rest looked up from reference TRBV19 and TRBJ2-3): DGGITQSPKYLFRKEGQNVTLSCEQNLNHDAMYWYRQDPGQGLRLIYYSQIVNDFQKGDIAEGYSVSREKKESFPLTVTSAQKNPTAFYLCASRPGGASTDTQYFGPGTRLTVL.

The chain is built from TRBV5-1 and TRBJ1-3; no firm D call. The CDR3 loop spans 15 amino acids. The germline gives CDR1 SGHRS, CDR2 YFSETQ. The V end lost 0 bases, the J end lost 0 bases, and 7 bases lay between the germline ends. The CDR3 loop is CASSLERGSGNTIYF. The CDR3 DNA sequence: TGCGCCAGCAGCTTGGAACGGGGCTCTGGAAACACCATATATTTT.

The V and J genes are TRBV9 and TRBJ2-2, with D possibly being TRBD2 (6 bases). Trimming shortened V by 3 bases and J by 0 bases, and 18 bases separated the two germline ends. Germline-derived CDR1 and CDR2 are SGDLS and YYNGEE. CDR3 length: 18 residues. CDR3 region: CASSARGGLTSNTGELFF. Here the CDR3 DNA reads TGTGCCAGCAGCGCAAGAGGAGGACTAACATCGAACACCGGGGAGCTGTTTTTT.

The V call is TRBV7-2, the J call TRBJ2-5; D is perhaps TRBD2 (5 bases). CDR1 and CDR2 (germline): SGHTA, FQGNSA. The V end was cut by 8 bases, the J end by 5 bases, with 18 bases between. The CDR3 runs 14 residues. The CDR3 is CASATGGIWETQYF. CDR3 bases: TGTGCCAGCGCTACCGGAGGTATATGGGAGACCCAGTACTTC.